The TCR beta chain under discussion was sequenced for a study of post-analysis software for immune sequencing data. Background on the study: The courses of disease that were included comprised relapsing-remitting, secondary progressive and progressive-relapsing multiple sclerosis.

Carried by the TCR beta cDNA libraries were unique molecular identifiers. Each batch of roughly 0.9 to 11 million T cells produced roughly 500,000 cDNA molecules. TCRdb redid the calling of the PCR reads with MiXCR, one entry per CDR3 protein. The data hold 400,000 to 500,000 distinct CDR3 sequences, with 39% observed a single time. For this clonotype: No antigen is known for it.

Study findings and constraints: Analysis by F measure revealed that same-batch samples clustered strongly together. Multiple sclerosis was associated with a significant reduction in normalized Chao1 diversity relative to controls.

The source of this sequence is a girl aged 2-10 years with multiple sclerosis. Sequencing used blood.

CDR3 nucleotides: TGTGCCAGCAGCCCCTGGGACAGGGAAGAGACCCAGTACTTC. This encodes CASSPWDREETQYF. V is TRBV7-8 and J is TRBJ2-5; TRBD1 aligns across 9 bases. There are 14 residues in the CDR3. V lost 5 bases and J lost 3; bases outside the gene matches: 4. Germline assignment: CDR1 SGHVS and CDR2 FQNEAQ. Supplemented by reference TRBV7-8 and TRBJ2-5, the full variable domain reads GAGVSQSPRYKVAKRGQDVALRCDPISGHVSLFWYQQALGQGPEFLTYFQNEAQLDKSGLPSDRFFAERPEGSVSTLKIQRTQQEDSAVYLCASSPWDREETQYFGPGTRLLVL.